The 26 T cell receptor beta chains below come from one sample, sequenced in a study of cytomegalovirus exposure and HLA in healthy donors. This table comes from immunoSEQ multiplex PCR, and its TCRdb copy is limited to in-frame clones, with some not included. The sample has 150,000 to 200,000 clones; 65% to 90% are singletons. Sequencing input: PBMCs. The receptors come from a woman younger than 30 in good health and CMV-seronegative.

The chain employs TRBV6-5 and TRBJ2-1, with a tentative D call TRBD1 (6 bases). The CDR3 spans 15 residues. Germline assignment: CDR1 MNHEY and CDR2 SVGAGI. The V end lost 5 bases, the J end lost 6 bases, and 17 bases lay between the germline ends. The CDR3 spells CASSIRQETGNEQFF. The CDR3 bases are TGTGCCAGCAGTATACGACAGGAGACAGGCAATGAGCAGTTCTTC.

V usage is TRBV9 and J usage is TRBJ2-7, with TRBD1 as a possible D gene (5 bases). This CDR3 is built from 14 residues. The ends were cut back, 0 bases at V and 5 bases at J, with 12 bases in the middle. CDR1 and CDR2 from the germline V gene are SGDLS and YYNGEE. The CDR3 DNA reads TGTGCCAGCAGCGTAGGGGGCTGGTCGGACGAGCAGTACTTC. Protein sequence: CASSVGGWSDEQYF. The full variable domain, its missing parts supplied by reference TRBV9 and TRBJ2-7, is DSGVTQTPKHLITATGQRVTLRCSPRSGDLSVYWYQQSLDQGLQFLIQYYNGEERAKGNILERFSAQQFPDLHSELNLSSLELGDSALYFCASSVGGWSDEQYFGPGTRLTVT.

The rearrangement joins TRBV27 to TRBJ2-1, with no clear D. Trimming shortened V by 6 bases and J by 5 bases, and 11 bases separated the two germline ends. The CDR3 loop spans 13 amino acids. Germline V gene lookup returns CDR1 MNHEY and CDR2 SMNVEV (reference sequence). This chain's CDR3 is CASSPREHNEQFF. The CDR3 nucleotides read TGTGCCAGCAGCCCTCGCGAACACAATGAGCAGTTCTTC.

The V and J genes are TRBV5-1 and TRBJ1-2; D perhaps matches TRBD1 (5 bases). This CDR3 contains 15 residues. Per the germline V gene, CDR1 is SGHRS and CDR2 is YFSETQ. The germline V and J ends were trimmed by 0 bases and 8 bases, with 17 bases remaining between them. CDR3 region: CASSLDQGFAIGYTF. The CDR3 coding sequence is TGCGCCAGCAGCTTGGATCAGGGTTTCGCGATCGGCTACACCTTC.

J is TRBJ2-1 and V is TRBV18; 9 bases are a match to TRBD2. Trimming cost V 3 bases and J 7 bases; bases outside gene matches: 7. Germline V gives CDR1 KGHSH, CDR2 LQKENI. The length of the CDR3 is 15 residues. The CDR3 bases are TGTGCCAGCTCACCGCTAGCGGGGAGTTGGAATGAGCAGTTCTTC. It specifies CASSPLAGSWNEQFF.

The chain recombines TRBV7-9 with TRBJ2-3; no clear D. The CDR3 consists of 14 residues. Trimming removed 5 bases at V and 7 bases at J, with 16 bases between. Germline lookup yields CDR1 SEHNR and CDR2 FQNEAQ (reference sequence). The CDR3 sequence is CASSRTETPYTQYF. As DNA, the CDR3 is TGTGCCAGCAGCCGTACGGAGACGCCTTATACGCAGTATTTT.

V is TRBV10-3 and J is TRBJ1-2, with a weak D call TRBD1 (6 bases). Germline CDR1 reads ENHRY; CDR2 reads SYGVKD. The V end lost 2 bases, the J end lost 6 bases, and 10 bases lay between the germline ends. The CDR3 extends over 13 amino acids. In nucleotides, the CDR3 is TGTGCCATCAGTGAGAGGGCAGGGGATGGCTACACCTTC. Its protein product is CAISERAGDGYTF.

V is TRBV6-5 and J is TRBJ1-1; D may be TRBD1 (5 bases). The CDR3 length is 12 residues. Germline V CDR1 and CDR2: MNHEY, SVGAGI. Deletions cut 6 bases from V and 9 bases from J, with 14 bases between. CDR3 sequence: CASSPGQAKAFF. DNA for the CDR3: TGTGCCAGCAGCCCTGGACAAGCCAAAGCTTTCTTT.

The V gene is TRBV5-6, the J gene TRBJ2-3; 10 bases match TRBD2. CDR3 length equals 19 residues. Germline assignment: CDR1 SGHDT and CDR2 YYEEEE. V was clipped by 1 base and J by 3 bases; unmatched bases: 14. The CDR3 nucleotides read TGTGCCAGCAGCTTGAGTCCCCCCAGCGGGGGGGGTGGAACAGATACGCAGTATTTT. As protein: CASSLSPPSGGGGTDTQYF.

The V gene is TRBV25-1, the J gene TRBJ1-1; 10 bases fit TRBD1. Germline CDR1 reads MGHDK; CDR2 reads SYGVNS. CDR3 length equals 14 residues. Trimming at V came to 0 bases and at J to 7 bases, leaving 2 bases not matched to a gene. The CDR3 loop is CASSEYGTGVEAFF. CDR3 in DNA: TGTGCCAGCAGTGAATACGGGACAGGGGTTGAAGCTTTCTTT. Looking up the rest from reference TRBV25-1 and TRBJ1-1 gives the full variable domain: EADIYQTPRYLVIGTGKKITLECSQTMGHDKMYWYQQDPGMELHLIHYSYGVNSTEKGDLSSESTVSRIRTEHFPLTLESARPSHTSQYLCASSEYGTGVEAFFGQGTRLTVV.

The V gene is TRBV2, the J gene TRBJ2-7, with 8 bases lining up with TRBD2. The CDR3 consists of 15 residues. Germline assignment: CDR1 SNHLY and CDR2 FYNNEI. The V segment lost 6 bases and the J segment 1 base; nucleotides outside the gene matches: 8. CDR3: CASRTSSGRSYEQYF. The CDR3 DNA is TGTGCCAGCAGGACTTCAAGCGGGAGATCCTACGAGCAGTACTTC.

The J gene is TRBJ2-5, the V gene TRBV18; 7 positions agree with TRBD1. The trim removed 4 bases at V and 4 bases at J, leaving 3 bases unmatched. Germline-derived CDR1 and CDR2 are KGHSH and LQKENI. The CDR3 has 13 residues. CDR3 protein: CASSLRGTETQYF. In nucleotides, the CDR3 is TGTGCCAGCTCACTCAGGGGGACAGAGACCCAGTACTTC.

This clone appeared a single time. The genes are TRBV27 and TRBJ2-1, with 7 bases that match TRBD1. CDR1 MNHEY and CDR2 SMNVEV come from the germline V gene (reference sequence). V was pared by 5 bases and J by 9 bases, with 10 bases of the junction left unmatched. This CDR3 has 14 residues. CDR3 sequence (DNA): TGTGCCAGCAGTCACCGACAGGGAATAACTGAGCAGTTCTTC. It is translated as CASSHRQGITEQFF.

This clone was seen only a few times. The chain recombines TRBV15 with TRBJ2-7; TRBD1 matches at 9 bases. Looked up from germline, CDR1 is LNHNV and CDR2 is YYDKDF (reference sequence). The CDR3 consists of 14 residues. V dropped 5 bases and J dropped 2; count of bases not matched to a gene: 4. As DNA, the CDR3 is TGTGCCACCAGCCCGCGGACAGGGGCCTACGAGCAGTACTTC. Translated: CATSPRTGAYEQYF.

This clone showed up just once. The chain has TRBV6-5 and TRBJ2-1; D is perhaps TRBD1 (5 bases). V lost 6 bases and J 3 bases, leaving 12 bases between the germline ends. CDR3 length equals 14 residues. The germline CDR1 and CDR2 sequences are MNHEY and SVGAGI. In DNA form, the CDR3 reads TGTGCCAGCAGGGTCGACAGATTCTACAATGAGCAGTTCTTC. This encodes CASRVDRFYNEQFF.

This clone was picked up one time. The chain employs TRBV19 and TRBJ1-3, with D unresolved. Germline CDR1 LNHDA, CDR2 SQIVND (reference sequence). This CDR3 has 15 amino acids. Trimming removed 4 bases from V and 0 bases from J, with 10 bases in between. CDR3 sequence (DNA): TGTGCCAGTAGTACGGTGACGGGCTCTGGAAACACCATATATTTT. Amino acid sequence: CASSTVTGSGNTIYF. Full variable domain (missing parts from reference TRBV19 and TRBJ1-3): DGGITQSPKYLFRKEGQNVTLSCEQNLNHDAMYWYRQDPGQGLRLIYYSQIVNDFQKGDIAEGYSVSREKKESFPLTVTSAQKNPTAFYLCASSTVTGSGNTIYFGEGSWLTVV.

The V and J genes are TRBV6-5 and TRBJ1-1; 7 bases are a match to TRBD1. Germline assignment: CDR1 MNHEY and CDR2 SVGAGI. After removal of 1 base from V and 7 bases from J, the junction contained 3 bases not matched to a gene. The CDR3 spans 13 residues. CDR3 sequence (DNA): TGTGCCAGCAGTTACTTGGGACAGTTTGAAGCTTTCTTT. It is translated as CASSYLGQFEAFF.

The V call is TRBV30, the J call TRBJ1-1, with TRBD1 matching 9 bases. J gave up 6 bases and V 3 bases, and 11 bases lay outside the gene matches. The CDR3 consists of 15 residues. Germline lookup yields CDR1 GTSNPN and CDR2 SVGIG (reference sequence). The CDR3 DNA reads TGTGCCTGGAGGGGGAAGGACAGGGGTGTCGCTGAAGCTTTCTTT. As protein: CAWRGKDRGVAEAFF.

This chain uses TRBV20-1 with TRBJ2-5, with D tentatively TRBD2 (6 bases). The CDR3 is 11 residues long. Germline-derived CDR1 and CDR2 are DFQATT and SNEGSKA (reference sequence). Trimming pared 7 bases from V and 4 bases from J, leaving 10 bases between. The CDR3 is CSVEGRETQYF. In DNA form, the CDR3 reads TGCAGTGTGGAGGGGAGAGAGACCCAGTACTTC.

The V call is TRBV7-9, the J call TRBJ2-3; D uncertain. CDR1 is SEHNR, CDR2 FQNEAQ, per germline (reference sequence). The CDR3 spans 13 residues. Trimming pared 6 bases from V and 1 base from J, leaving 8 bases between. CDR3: CASSGRGTDTQYF. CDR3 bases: TGTGCCAGCAGTGGGCGAGGCACAGATACGCAGTATTTT.

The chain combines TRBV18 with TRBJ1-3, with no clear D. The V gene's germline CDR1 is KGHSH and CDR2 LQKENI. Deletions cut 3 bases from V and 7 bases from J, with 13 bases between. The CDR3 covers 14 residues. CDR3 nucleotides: TGTGCCAGCTCACCTCCCGGGTCTTGGAACACCATATATTTT. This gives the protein CASSPPGSWNTIYF. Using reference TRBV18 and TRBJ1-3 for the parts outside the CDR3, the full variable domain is NAGVMQNPRHLVRRRGQEARLRCSPMKGHSHVYWYRQLPEEGLKFMVYLQKENIIDESGMPKERFSAEFPKEGPSILRIQQVVRGDSAAYFCASSPPGSWNTIYFGEGSWLTVV.

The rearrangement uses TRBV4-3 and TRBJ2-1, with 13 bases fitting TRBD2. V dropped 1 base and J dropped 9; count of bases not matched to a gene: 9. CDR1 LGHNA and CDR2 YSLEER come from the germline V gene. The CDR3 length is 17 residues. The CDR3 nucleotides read TGCGCCAGCAGCCAAGGGACTAGCGGGAGATTTATCCGTGAGCAGTTCTTC. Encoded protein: CASSQGTSGRFIREQFF.

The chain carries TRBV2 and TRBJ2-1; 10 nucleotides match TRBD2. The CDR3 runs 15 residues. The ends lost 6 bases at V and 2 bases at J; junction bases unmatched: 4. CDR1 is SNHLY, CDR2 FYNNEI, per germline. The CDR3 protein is CASRTAGGPYNEQFF. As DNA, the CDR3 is TGTGCCAGCAGAACAGCGGGGGGGCCCTACAATGAGCAGTTCTTC.

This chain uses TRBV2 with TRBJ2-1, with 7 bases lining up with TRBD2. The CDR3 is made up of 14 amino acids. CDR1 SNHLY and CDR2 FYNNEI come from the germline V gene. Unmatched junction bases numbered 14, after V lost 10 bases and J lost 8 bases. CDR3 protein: CATSPGSGPDEQFF. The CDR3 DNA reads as TGTGCCACCTCCCCGGGTAGCGGGCCGGATGAGCAGTTCTTC.

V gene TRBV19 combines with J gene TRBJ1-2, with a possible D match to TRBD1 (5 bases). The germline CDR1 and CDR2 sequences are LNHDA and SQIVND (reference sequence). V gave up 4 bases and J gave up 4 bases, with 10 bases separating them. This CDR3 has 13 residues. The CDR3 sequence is CASSRRRGYGYTF. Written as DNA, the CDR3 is TGTGCCAGTAGTAGGAGGAGGGGCTATGGCTACACCTTC.

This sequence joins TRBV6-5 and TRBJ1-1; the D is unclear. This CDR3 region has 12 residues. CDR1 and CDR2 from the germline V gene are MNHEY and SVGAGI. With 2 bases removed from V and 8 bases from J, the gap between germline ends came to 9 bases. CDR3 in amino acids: CASSYGFYEAFF. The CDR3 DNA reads TGTGCCAGCAGTTACGGCTTTTACGAAGCTTTCTTT.